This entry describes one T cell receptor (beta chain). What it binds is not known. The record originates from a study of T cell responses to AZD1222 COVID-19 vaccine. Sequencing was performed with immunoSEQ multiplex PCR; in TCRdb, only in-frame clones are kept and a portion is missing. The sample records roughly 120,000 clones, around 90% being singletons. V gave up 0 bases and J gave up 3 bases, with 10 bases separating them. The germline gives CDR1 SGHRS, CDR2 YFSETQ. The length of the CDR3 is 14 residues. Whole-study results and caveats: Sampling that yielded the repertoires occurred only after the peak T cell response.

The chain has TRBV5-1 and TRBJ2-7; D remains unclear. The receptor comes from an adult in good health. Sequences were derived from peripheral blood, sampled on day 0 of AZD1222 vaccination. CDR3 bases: TGCGCCAGCAGCTTGGATTCAGGTTACTACGAGCAGTACTTC. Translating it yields CASSLDSGYYEQYF.